Following are 8 T cell receptor beta chains from one sample sequenced in a study of CD8+CD57+ T cells in acquired aplastic anemia. By flow cytometry, patients selected for sequencing had shown an expansion of CD8+CD57+ cells. CDR3 and TCR beta VDJ profiling relied on genomic DNA as the template. TCRdb re-called the reads with MiXCR, one entry per CDR3 protein. Of about half a million distinct CDR3 sequences listed, roughly 34% are singletons. The sequenced material came from sorted CD4+, CD8+, or CD8+CD57+ T cells (not recorded which) from PBMCs. Receptors originate from a human donor with aplastic anemia.

The chain links TRBV20-1 to TRBJ1-5; 8 bases agree with TRBD1. V shed 5 bases and J 0 bases; nucleotides not matched to a gene: 9. Germline lookup yields CDR1 DFQATT and CDR2 SNEGSKA (reference sequence). There are 16 residues in the CDR3. DNA for the CDR3: TGCAGTGCTGGGCCCAACAGGGGGTCTAGCAATCAGCCCCAGCATTTT. This codes for CSAGPNRGSSNQPQHF.

In its sample, this clonotype was seen many times. The genes are TRBV15 and TRBJ2-7; D not resolved. CDR3 size: 15 residues. In germline, CDR1 is LNHNV, CDR2 YYDKDF (reference sequence). V lost 0 bases, J lost 2 bases, and 11 bases lay in between. CDR3 region: CATSRDLAVTYEQYF. The CDR3 nucleotides read TGTGCCACCAGCAGAGATCTGGCGGTGACCTACGAGCAGTACTTC.

This chain joins TRBV3-1 and TRBJ2-1; the D is unclear. CDR1 LGHDT and CDR2 YNNKEL come from the germline V gene (reference sequence). Trimming removed 1 base from V and 4 bases from J, with 11 bases in between. CDR3 length equals 15 residues. The CDR3 region is CASSQAPGPYNEQFF. DNA of the CDR3: TGTGCCAGCAGCCAAGCCCCAGGACCGTACAATGAGCAGTTCTTC.

This rearrangement joins TRBV29-1 to TRBJ2-7; no clear D. The CDR3 is 13 residues long. The germline V gene has CDR1 SQVTM and CDR2 ANQGSEA. Between the trimmed V and J ends, which lost 0 bases and 4 bases, there was a span of 10 bases. CDR3 sequence reads: CSVEEGRKYEQYF. CDR3 nucleotides: TGCAGCGTTGAAGAAGGACGGAAATACGAGCAGTACTTC.

This clonotype has a count of ten or more. This chain joins TRBV19 and TRBJ1-5; no clear D. The CDR3 is made up of 15 amino acids. Looked up from germline, CDR1 is LNHDA and CDR2 is SQIVND (reference sequence). Trimming cost V 2 bases and J 3 bases, with 11 bases left between them. The CDR3 loop is CASSIINRFNQPQHF. The DNA for the CDR3 is TGTGCCAGTAGTATAATCAACAGATTCAATCAGCCCCAGCATTTT.

This clonotype showed up just a few times. Being one base from a much bigger clone, this may be a read error. The limits of the CDR3 on the DNA are not certain, so only TCRdb's listed CDR3 is given. V and J are TRBV2 and TRBJ1-2; TRBD1, the D gene given by the table, was not confirmed from the DNA. Germline lookup yields CDR1 SNHLY and CDR2 FYNNEI. With termini counted, the CDR3 has 15 amino acids. The CDR3 sequence: CASRPFGGGNYGHTF.

This clonotype occurred a few times. The rearrangement links TRBV2 to TRBJ2-3; 12 nucleotides line up with TRBD2. CDR3 length: 16 residues. Germline V gene data show CDR1 as SNHLY and CDR2 as FYNNEI. The junction had 5 bases not matched to a gene; V was cut back by 5 bases and J by 2 bases. In DNA form, the CDR3 reads TGTGCCAGCAGTCGGACTAGCGGGGCCTTCACAGATACGCAGTATTTT. The encoded protein is CASSRTSGAFTDTQYF.

J is TRBJ1-6 and V is TRBV4-2; D may be TRBD1 (6 bases). The CDR3 is 21 residues long. Germline-derived CDR1 and CDR2 are LGHNA and YNFKEQ. V was cut by 4 bases and J by 1 base, with 26 bases left in between. CDR3 sequence (DNA): TGTGCCAGCAGCCCGGCGGAAACCGGGGGCGATTTTAGTTCCTATAATTCACCCCTCCACTTT. Translating gives CASSPAETGGDFSSYNSPLHF.